This T cell receptor (beta chain) is from a study of identical twins (dated by TCRdb to 2016 to 2017). Study-level background: To test whether fetal clonotypes persist, the study used deep sequencing on TCR alpha and beta repertoires from monozygotic twins, unrelated adults of various ages, and cord blood. To rule out contamination, replicate twin experiments were performed at different times with different library preparation protocols.

This clonotype was found many times. Its specific antigen is unknown. No much larger clone is present one base from it, and per-base qualities are unavailable. Library preparation used 5' RACE. Instrument used: Illumina HiSeq 2000. A universal primer binding site was added through template switching, and the final cDNA carried a unique molecular identifier so that TCR cDNA molecules could be counted accurately. Specific primers in the conserved constant-segment region were used to synthesize first-strand cDNA for the TCR alpha and beta chains. Each cDNA library was double barcoded, with a SMART-Mk sample barcode plus Illumina barcodes, to control for contamination. Two successive PCR steps introduced TruSeq adapter sequences along with Illumina sample barcodes. TCR alpha and beta cDNA libraries were sequenced on the Illumina HiSeq platform with custom primers. Turning to the authors' computational methods: Unique molecular identifiers were extracted from raw reads with MiGEC, and CDR3 positions were determined with MiXCR. Recombination models were inferred per individual with the repgenHMM and IGoR tools using an EM algorithm. Shared clonotype analysis was performed with the tcR package in R, normalizing sharing by the product of cloneset sizes. Out-of-frame nonproductive sequences were analyzed to study raw recombination free of thymic and clonal selection effects. Using fastp at Q25 and MiXCR, TCRdb reprocessed the public reads and kept productive beta chains. Rows with one shared CDR3 protein collapse into an entry with the most common genes and DNA. TCRdb assigned the V and J calls; the authors' analysis was not used. For this sample the table gives roughly 540,000 distinct CDR3 sequences, of which 20% to 25% were detected only once. The ten biggest clones cover roughly 0.9% of the sample.

The full study reports these points: Out-of-frame TCR alpha sequences shared between twins showed an excess of low generation-probability sequences compared with coincidental sharing between unrelated individuals. In monozygotic twins, out-of-frame TCR alpha sharing was systematically underestimated by recombination models, although the models agreed with sharing between unrelated individuals. Abundant cord blood beta clonotypes carried fewer insertions; young adult naive repertoires showed a weaker similar trend, while memory repertoires showed none. Invariant T cells such as MAIT and iNKT could partly confound zero-insertion analyses, though diverse VJ usage argued against this for most clonotypes. Excess twin sharing in beta out-of-frame sequences was weaker because fewer shared sequences lowered the signal-to-noise ratio. Because the same donors could not be followed over many years, conclusions were based on cross-sectional statistical analysis.

Including cysteine and phenylalanine, the CDR3 has 13 amino acids. Of the read, only the CDR3 DNA is kept; its 39 bases are in frame from base 1. For CDR1 and CDR2, the germline V gene lists SGHTA and FQGNSA. V lost 2 bases and J lost 3 bases; the stretch between them is 8 bases long. All donors were healthy Caucasians. The twin cohort consisted of three pairs of female monozygotic twins, all aged about 18 to 29 years. Positive isolation kits from Invitrogen were used to isolate the CD4+ and CD8+ T cell populations. These data also featured in a second study, about T cells expressing NK-cell markers. Looking at the second paper: Eight or nine donors provided sorted CD3+CD56+NKG2C+, CD3+CD56+NKG2C- and CD3+CD56-NKG2C+ T-cell subsets, whose TCR beta-chain repertoires were profiled. Seven of the eight sequenced donors were HCMV-seropositive and one was HCMV-seronegative. To restrict sorting to alphabetaTCR-expressing T cells, an anti-gammadeltaTCR antibody was added in several experiments. In six donors, the dominant CD3+CD56+NKG2C+ clonotypes were among the top 10 CD8+ clonotypes and accounted for about 1.0-7.5% of CD8+ T cells. Those dominant clonotypes were again the most abundant among CD3+CD56-NKG2C+ cells in a few donors, at roughly 25-60.1%. Whether the expanded NKG2C-expressing T cell clones were specific for HCMV antigens was left unclear. All eight donors whose samples were sequenced were randomly selected healthy volunteers, three of them men and five women. HCMV-specific IgG was detected in serum with a commercial ELISA kit to determine HCMV serostatus. Reads were demultiplexed and grouped by UMI with MIGEC, and clonotypes were assembled and quantified with MiTCR. To exclude erroneous sequences, any TCR cDNA sequence not supported by at least two reads was discarded. The tcR package was used for downstream repertoire analysis, and clonotypes were matched between fractions using CDR3 nucleotide sequence together with V segment. Antigen specificity was annotated against VDJdb with VDJmatch, allowing one amino acid substitution in CDR3.

The V and J segments used are TRBV7-2 and TRBJ2-7; there is no confident call for the D gene. The origin of this receptor is a woman in her late teens or twenties in good health. Sequencing was carried out using CD4+ T cells sorted from blood. The DNA reads TGTGCCAGCAGCTTACAGACCAACTACGAGCAGTACTTC. Its protein reads: CASSLQTNYEQYF.